This entry features one T cell receptor beta chain sequence. The antigen remains unidentified. On each TCR cDNA molecule, a unique molecular identifier was present. Each CDR3 protein is one row after TCRdb ran MiXCR on the 5' RACE reads. The table has fewer than 150,000 distinct CDR3 sequences, more than 10% seen once. Time point noted: blood at routine non-recurrence follow-up after resection. Unsorted whole RNA of tumor, nontumor lung or frozen PBMC was sequenced. Germline V gene data show CDR1 as SNHLY and CDR2 as FYNNEI. The V end was cut by 5 bases, the J end by 1 base, with 11 bases between. The CDR3 consists of 14 residues. This sample was taken from a study of spatial heterogeneity in lung cancer. Overall study: Follow-up PBMC samples were sequenced when available, at a median of roughly 25 months after resection.

Findings of the study overall: Ubiquitous expanded tumor TCRs were seen in blood more at resection than at follow-up.

The TCR sequence derives from a female donor with early-stage non-small cell lung cancer. V is TRBV2 and J is TRBJ1-1; D unclear. The sequenced sample was PBMCs, obtained at follow-up. CDR3 sequence reads: CASSPPGQNTEAFF. The CDR3 DNA sequence: TGTGCCAGCAGTCCCCCAGGTCAGAACACTGAAGCTTTCTTT.